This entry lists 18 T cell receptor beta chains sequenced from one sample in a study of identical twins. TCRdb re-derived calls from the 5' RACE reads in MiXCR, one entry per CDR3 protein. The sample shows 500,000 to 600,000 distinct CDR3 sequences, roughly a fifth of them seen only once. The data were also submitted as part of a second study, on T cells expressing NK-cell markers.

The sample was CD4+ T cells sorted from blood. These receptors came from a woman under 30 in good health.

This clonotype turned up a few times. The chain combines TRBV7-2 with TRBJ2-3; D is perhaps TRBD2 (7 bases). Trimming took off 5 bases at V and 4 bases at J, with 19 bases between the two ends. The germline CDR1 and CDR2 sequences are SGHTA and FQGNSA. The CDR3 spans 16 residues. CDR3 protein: CASSRRGAGAADTQYF. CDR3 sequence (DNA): TGTGCCAGCAGCCGTAGGGGGGCGGGAGCAGCAGATACGCAGTATTTT.

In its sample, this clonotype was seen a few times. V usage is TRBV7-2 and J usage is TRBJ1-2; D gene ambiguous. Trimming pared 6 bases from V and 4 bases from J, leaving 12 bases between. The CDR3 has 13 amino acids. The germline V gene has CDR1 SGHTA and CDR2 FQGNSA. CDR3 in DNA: TGTGCCAGCAGTCTTACGCTGGCCTATGGCTACACCTTC. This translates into CASSLTLAYGYTF.

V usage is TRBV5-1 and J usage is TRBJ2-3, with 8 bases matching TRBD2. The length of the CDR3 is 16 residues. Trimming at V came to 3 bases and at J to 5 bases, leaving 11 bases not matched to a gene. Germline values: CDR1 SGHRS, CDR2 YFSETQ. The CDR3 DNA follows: TGCGCCAGCAGCTCCGTGGGAGCGGGGGTGGTAGATACGCAGTATTTT. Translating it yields CASSSVGAGVVDTQYF.

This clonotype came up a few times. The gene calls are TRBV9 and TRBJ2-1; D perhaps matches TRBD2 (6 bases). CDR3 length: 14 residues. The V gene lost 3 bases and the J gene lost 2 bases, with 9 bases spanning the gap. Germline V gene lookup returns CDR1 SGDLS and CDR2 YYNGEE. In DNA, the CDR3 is TGTGCCAGCAGCGCTGCGGGGACCTACAATGAGCAGTTCTTC. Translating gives CASSAAGTYNEQFF.

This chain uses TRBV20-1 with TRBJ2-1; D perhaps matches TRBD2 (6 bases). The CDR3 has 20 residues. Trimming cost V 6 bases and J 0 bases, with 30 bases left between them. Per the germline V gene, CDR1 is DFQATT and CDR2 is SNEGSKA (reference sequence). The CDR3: CSADHRIGTSKESSYNEQFF. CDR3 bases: TGCAGTGCCGACCATCGGATTGGGACTTCGAAAGAGAGCTCCTACAATGAGCAGTTCTTC.

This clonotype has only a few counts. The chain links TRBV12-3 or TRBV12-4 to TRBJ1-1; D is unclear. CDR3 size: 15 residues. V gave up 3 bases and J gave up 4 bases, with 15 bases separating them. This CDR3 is CASSFDLPAGTEAFF. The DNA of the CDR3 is TGTGCCAGCAGTTTTGATCTGCCGGCAGGCACTGAAGCTTTCTTT.

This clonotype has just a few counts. CDR3 in amino acids: CASQTSLGSRSYNEQFF. CDR3 nucleotide sequence: TGTGCCAGCCAAACATCACTCGGGAGTCGCTCCTACAATGAGCAGTTCTTC. The chain recombines TRBV12-3 or TRBV12-4 with TRBJ2-1; tentative D call: TRBD2 (6 bases). Deletions cut 8 bases from V and 0 bases from J, with 20 bases between. The CDR3 is 17 amino acids.

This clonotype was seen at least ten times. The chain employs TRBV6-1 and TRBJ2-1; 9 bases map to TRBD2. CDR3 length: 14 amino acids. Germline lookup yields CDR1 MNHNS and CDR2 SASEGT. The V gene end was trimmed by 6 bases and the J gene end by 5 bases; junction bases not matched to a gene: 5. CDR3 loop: CASSLAGSDNEQFF. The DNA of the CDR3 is TGTGCCAGCAGCCTAGCGGGATCCGACAATGAGCAGTTCTTC.

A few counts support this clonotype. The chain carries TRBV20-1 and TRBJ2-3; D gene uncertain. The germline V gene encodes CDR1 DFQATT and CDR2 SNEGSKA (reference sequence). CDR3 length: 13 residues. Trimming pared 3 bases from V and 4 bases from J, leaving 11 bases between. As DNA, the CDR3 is TGCAGTGCTAGTCTGGCTCGGGCAGATACGCAGTATTTT. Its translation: CSASLARADTQYF.

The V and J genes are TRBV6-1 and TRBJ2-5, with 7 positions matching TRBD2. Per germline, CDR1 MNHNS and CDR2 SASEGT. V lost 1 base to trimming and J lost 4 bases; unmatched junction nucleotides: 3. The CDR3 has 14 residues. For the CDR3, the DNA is TGTGCCAGCAGTGAAGGGGCTAGCGGAGAGACCCAGTACTTC. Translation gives CASSEGASGETQYF.

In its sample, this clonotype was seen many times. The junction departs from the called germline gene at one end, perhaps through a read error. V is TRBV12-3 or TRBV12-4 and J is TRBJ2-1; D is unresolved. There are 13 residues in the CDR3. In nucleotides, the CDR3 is TGCGCCAGCAGCTTGAGGCTCTACAATGAGCAGTTCTTC. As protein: CASSLRLYNEQFF.

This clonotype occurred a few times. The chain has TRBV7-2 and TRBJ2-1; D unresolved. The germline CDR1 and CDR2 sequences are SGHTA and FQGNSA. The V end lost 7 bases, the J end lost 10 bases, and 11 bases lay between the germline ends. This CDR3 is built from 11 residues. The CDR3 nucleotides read TGTGCCAGCACCAGGACGCCCGAGCAGTTCTTC. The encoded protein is CASTRTPEQFF.

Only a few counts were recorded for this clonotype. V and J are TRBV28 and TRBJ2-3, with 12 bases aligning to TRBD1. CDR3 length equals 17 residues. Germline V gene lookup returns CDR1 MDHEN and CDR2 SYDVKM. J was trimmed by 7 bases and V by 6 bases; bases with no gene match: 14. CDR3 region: CASSLGTGTGGRYTQYF. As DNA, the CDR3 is TGTGCCAGCAGCCTTGGGACCGGGACAGGGGGCAGGTATACGCAGTATTTT. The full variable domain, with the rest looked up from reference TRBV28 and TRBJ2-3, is DVKVTQSSRYLVKRTGEKVFLECVQDMDHENMFWYRQDPGLGLRLIYFSYDVKMKEKGDIPEGYSVSREKKERFSLILESASTNQTSMYLCASSLGTGTGGRYTQYFGPGTRLTVL.

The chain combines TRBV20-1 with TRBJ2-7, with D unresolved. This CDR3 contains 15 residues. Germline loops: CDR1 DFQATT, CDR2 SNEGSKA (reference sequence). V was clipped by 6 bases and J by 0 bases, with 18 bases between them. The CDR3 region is CSAENQETYSYEQYF. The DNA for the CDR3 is TGCAGTGCGGAAAATCAGGAAACGTACTCCTACGAGCAGTACTTC.

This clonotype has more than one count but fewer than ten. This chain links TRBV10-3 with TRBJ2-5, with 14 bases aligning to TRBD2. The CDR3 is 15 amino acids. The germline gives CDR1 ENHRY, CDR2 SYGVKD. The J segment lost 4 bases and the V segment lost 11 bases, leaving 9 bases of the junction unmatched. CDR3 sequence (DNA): TGTGCCGCCACCTCTGGACTAGCGGGAGGAGAGACCCAGTACTTC. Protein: CAATSGLAGGETQYF.

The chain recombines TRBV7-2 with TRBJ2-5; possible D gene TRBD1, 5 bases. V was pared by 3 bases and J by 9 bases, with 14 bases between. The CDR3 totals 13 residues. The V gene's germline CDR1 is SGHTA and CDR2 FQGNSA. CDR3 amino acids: CASSLGQRRAQYF. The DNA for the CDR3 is TGTGCCAGCAGCTTGGGGCAACGAAGGGCCCAGTACTTC.

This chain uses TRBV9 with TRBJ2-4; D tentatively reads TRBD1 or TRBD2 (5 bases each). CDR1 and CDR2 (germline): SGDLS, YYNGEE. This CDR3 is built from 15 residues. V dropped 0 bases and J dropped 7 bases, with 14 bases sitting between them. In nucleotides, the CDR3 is TGTGCCAGCAGCGTAGCTCTCGGGGCCTCGAACATTCAGTACTTC. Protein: CASSVALGASNIQYF.

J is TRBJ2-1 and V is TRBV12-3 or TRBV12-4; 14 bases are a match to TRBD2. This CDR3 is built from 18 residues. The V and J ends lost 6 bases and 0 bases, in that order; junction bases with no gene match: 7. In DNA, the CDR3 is TGTGCCAGCAGACATAGGGGGACTAGCGGGAGCTCCTACAATGAGCAGTTCTTC. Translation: CASRHRGTSGSSYNEQFF.